The 14 T cell receptor beta chains below were found in one sample sequenced in a study of spatial heterogeneity in lung cancer. TCRdb reprocessed the 5' RACE reads via MiXCR and lists one record per CDR3 protein. The sample holds some 10,000 distinct CDR3 sequences, about 13% seen once. This sample's time point: sample taken at primary tumor resection. No cognate antigen is known for these TCRs. Study findings and constraints: In tumors, expanded intratumoral alpha and beta TCR counts tracked mutation counts.

This specimen consisted of lung tumor tissue, obtained at surgery. These receptors were taken from a male donor with early-stage non-small cell lung cancer.

This chain links TRBV15 with TRBJ2-5; D is unclear. Germline values: CDR1 LNHNV, CDR2 YYDKDF (reference sequence). V gave up 2 bases and J gave up 1 base, with 20 bases separating them. The CDR3 has 18 amino acids. The CDR3 coding sequence is TGTGCCACCAGCAGAACGGGTACGGCCGAGATCCCCCAAGAGACCCAGTACTTC. Encoded protein: CATSRTGTAEIPQETQYF.

This clonotype was seen at least ten times. The gene calls are TRBV24-1 and TRBJ2-1; 10 bases agree with TRBD2. V gave up 0 bases and J gave up 8 bases; unmatched junction bases: 0. The germline CDR1 and CDR2 sequences are KGHDR and SFDVKD. CDR3 size: 14 residues. The CDR3 here is CATSDLGTSDEQFF. CDR3 DNA: TGTGCCACCAGTGATTTGGGGACTAGCGATGAGCAGTTCTTC.

This clonotype was picked up a small number of times. V is TRBV20-1 and J is TRBJ1-5; possibly TRBD1 for D (6 bases). Germline CDR1 is DFQATT and CDR2 is SNEGSKA (reference sequence). The germline V and J ends were trimmed by 8 bases and 1 base, with 15 bases remaining between them. The CDR3 contains 14 residues. The CDR3 spells CSISRRGSNQPQHF. The CDR3 nucleotides read TGCAGTATTTCCCGGAGGGGGAGCAATCAGCCCCAGCATTTT.

This clonotype is termed medium-sized. This chain connects TRBV6-2 or TRBV6-3 to TRBJ1-1; D remains unclear. Per germline, CDR1 MNHEY and CDR2 SVGEGT. CDR3 length: 16 residues. V lost 2 bases, J lost 4 bases, and 17 bases lay in between. DNA for the CDR3: TGTGCCAGCAGTTACCCCTATGGGAAAAAGGGCACTGAAGCTTTCTTT. Amino acids: CASSYPYGKKGTEAFF.

This clonotype was observed at least ten times. V and J are TRBV6-5 and TRBJ1-2; maybe TRBD1 (5 bases). The CDR3 consists of 11 residues. Germline assignment: CDR1 MNHEY and CDR2 SVGAGI. The V end lost 6 bases, the J end lost 4 bases, and 6 bases lay between the germline ends. CDR3 DNA: TGTGCCAGCAGGGGGCTCTATGGCTACACCTTC. Protein sequence: CASRGLYGYTF.

The chain uses TRBV5-5 and TRBJ1-1; D might be TRBD1 (5 bases). The germline CDR1 and CDR2 sequences are SGHKS and YYEKEE (reference sequence). This CDR3 has 15 amino acids. V lost 4 bases, J lost 1 base, and 14 bases lay in between. The CDR3 sequence: CASSRTGLANTEAFF. Here the CDR3 DNA reads TGTGCCAGCAGCCGGACGGGGCTAGCGAACACTGAAGCTTTCTTT.

This clonotype has ten or more counts. This rearrangement joins TRBV4-2 to TRBJ2-3, with a tentative D call TRBD2 (6 bases). Trimming pared 2 bases from V and 1 base from J, leaving 13 bases between. The CDR3 has 16 amino acids. The germline gives CDR1 LGHNA, CDR2 YNFKEQ. The CDR3: CASSQWRADGTDTQYF. As DNA, the CDR3 is TGTGCCAGCAGCCAATGGAGGGCAGACGGCACAGATACGCAGTATTTT.

The sample holds many counts of this clonotype. The chain recombines TRBV3-1 with TRBJ2-3; D is tentatively TRBD1 or TRBD2 (7 bases each). The CDR3 spans 16 residues. V was clipped by 5 bases and J by 0 bases, with 15 bases between them. The germline V gene has CDR1 LGHDT and CDR2 YNNKEL (reference sequence). CDR3 sequence: CASSARQGGSTDTQYF. The CDR3 bases are TGTGCCAGCAGCGCCCGACAGGGAGGGAGCACAGATACGCAGTATTTT.

This clonotype was observed a few times. V usage is TRBV7-9 and J usage is TRBJ1-1; D is possibly TRBD1 (6 bases). CDR3 length: 13 residues. The V end lost 0 bases, the J end lost 7 bases, and 9 bases lay between the germline ends. Per germline, CDR1 SEHNR and CDR2 FQNEAQ (reference sequence). In DNA, the CDR3 is TGTGCCAGCAGCTTAGCAGGGGGAAATGAAGCTTTCTTT. It is translated as CASSLAGGNEAFF.

V usage is TRBV4-3 and J usage is TRBJ2-3; 11 bases map to TRBD2. Per germline, CDR1 LGHNA and CDR2 YSLEER. The trim removed 3 bases at V and 5 bases at J, leaving 7 bases unmatched. There are 16 residues in the CDR3. CDR3 region: CASSHELAGARDTQYF. The CDR3 DNA follows: TGCGCCAGCAGCCACGAACTAGCGGGGGCCAGAGATACGCAGTATTTT.

Many counts were recorded for this clonotype. This chain connects TRBV11-2 to TRBJ2-2; D remains ambiguous. With 5 bases removed from V and 5 bases from J, the gap between germline ends came to 12 bases. The CDR3 length is 14 residues. CDR1 and CDR2 (germline): SGHAT, FQNNGV. The CDR3, as DNA: TGTGCCAGCAGCCCCCTACTTGGGACCGGGGAGCTGTTTTTT. Translating it yields CASSPLLGTGELFF.

The chain recombines TRBV5-1 with TRBJ1-6, with D possibly matching TRBD1 (5 bases). With 1 base removed from V and 10 bases from J, the gap between germline ends came to 15 bases. In germline, CDR1 is SGHRS, CDR2 YFSETQ. CDR3 length equals 15 residues. Here the CDR3 reads CASSLSGRDRSPLHF. The CDR3 DNA sequence: TGCGCCAGCAGCTTGTCCGGCAGGGATAGGTCACCCCTCCACTTT.

In this sample, this clonotype turned up a few times. The chain recombines TRBV7-2 with TRBJ2-4; possible D gene TRBD2, 5 bases. This CDR3 region has 15 residues. Germline CDR1 and CDR2: SGHTA and FQGNSA. Trimming stripped 4 bases from V and 6 bases from J, with 16 bases between. CDR3 loop: CASSSEGALLNIQYF. CDR3 DNA sequence: TGTGCCAGCAGCTCCGAGGGCGCCCTCTTAAACATTCAGTACTTC.

This clonotype was seen a handful of times. This chain uses TRBV20-1 with TRBJ2-3, with 9 bases fitting TRBD2. Germline CDR1 is DFQATT and CDR2 is SNEGSKA (reference sequence). The junction had 4 bases not matched to a gene; V was cut back by 3 bases and J by 6 bases. The CDR3 sequence is 13 residues long. The CDR3 is CSASLAGVDTQYF. The CDR3 region has the DNA TGCAGTGCTAGTTTAGCGGGGGTTGATACGCAGTATTTT.